Below, 29 T cell receptor beta chains from the same sample are listed, as sequenced in a study of T cell clonotyping in hematopoietic cell transplantation. Generated by immunoSEQ multiplex PCR, the TCRdb table keeps only in-frame clones and is missing some. Among 7,000 to 9,500 clones listed, around 94% were seen once. The specimen comprised peripheral blood mononuclear cells, sampled 30 days after allogeneic stem cell transplant. These receptors originate from a male patient aged 55 to 69 who had an allogeneic stem cell transplant from an unrelated donor, so T cells may come from the graft donor. Some clones in this sample may be carry-over from other donors' samples.

The J gene is TRBJ2-3, the V gene TRBV10-1; D could derive from TRBD1 or TRBD2 (5 bases each). Between the trimmed V and J ends, which lost 6 bases and 6 bases, there was a span of 19 bases. The V gene's germline CDR1 is WNHNN and CDR2 SYGVQD (reference sequence). This CDR3 is built from 15 residues. CDR3 residues: CASSLGTLSTDTQYF. The CDR3 DNA follows: TGCGCCAGCAGCCTCGGGACCCTGAGTACGGATACGCAGTATTTT.

The CDR3 DNA is TGTGCCAGCGGGGCACGAGAGACCCAGTACTTC. Its protein product is CASGARETQYF. The rearrangement uses TRBV6-1 and TRBJ2-5, with D possibly being TRBD1 (5 bases). Trimming stripped 8 bases from V and 4 bases from J, with 8 bases between. Germline CDR1 is MNHNS and CDR2 is SASEGT. The CDR3 is 11 residues long.

The rearrangement uses TRBV4-1 and TRBJ1-2; TRBD1 matches 8 bases. CDR1 and CDR2 from the germline V gene are MGHRA and YSYEKL. J was trimmed by 2 bases and V by 4 bases; bases with no gene match: 6. The CDR3 contains 15 residues. This chain's CDR3 is CASSRGQGTNYGYTF. CDR3 bases: TGCGCCAGCAGCCGAGGACAGGGAACGAACTATGGCTACACCTTC.

V gene TRBV7-9 combines with J gene TRBJ1-2; no clear D. V shed 5 bases and J shed 8 bases, with 9 bases lying between them. The CDR3 loop spans 11 amino acids. Germline loops: CDR1 SEHNR, CDR2 FQNEAQ (reference sequence). The CDR3 DNA is TGTGCCAGCAGCCCCCTACGGGGCTACACCTTC. As protein: CASSPLRGYTF.

The rearrangement joins TRBV7-9 to TRBJ2-7, with D uncertain. The CDR3 covers 14 residues. Trimming cost V 3 bases and J 3 bases, with 12 bases left between them. Per germline, CDR1 SEHNR and CDR2 FQNEAQ (reference sequence). This CDR3 is CASSFSFMDYEQYF. The CDR3 region has the DNA TGTGCCAGCAGCTTCAGTTTCATGGACTACGAGCAGTACTTC.

The gene calls are TRBV28 and TRBJ2-1; 10 bases match TRBD2. V was pared by 3 bases and J by 9 bases, with 5 bases of the junction left unmatched. The CDR3 covers 14 residues. Germline values: CDR1 MDHEN, CDR2 SYDVKM. The CDR3 protein is CASSFHRTSGEQFF. CDR3 DNA: TGTGCCAGCAGTTTCCACCGGACTAGCGGTGAGCAGTTCTTC. Variable domain in full (rest from reference TRBV28 and TRBJ2-1): DVKVTQSSRYLVKRTGEKVFLECVQDMDHENMFWYRQDPGLGLRLIYFSYDVKMKEKGDIPEGYSVSREKKERFSLILESASTNQTSMYLCASSFHRTSGEQFFGPGTRLTVL.

This rearrangement joins TRBV10-1 to TRBJ2-4; the D gene is possibly TRBD1 (6 bases). V lost 2 bases and J lost 4, with 9 bases in between. The CDR3 has 14 amino acids. The germline CDR1 and CDR2 sequences are WNHNN and SYGVQD (reference sequence). The CDR3 sequence: CASSEGQTKNIQYF. As DNA, the CDR3 is TGCGCCAGCAGTGAGGGACAGACAAAAAACATTCAGTACTTC.

The CDR3 is CAWSVGGLMGGYTF. DNA for the CDR3: TGTGCCTGGAGTGTGGGAGGGTTGATGGGTGGCTACACCTTC. V gene TRBV30 combines with J gene TRBJ1-2; D unclear. Trimming shortened V by 0 bases and J by 7 bases, and 15 bases separated the two germline ends. The CDR3 consists of 14 residues. Germline-derived CDR1 and CDR2 are GTSNPN and SVGIG (reference sequence).

This sequence joins TRBV4-2 and TRBJ2-7, with D maybe TRBD2 (6 bases). This CDR3 is 15 amino acids long. V dropped 0 bases and J dropped 4 bases, with 13 bases sitting between them. The germline V gene encodes CDR1 LGHNA and CDR2 YNFKEQ. The CDR3 sequence is CASSQEEGSGYEQYF. CDR3 in DNA: TGTGCCAGCAGCCAAGAGGAGGGTAGTGGGTACGAGCAGTACTTC.

The J gene is TRBJ1-2, the V gene TRBV4-2; D may be TRBD1 (6 bases). V shed 4 bases and J shed 4 bases, with 19 bases lying between them. There are 16 residues in the CDR3. The germline V gene encodes CDR1 LGHNA and CDR2 YNFKEQ. The CDR3 bases are TGTGCCAGCAGCCGCTCTAGACAGGCCTCCGGCTATGGCTACACCTTC. The encoded protein is CASSRSRQASGYGYTF.

V gene TRBV7-2 combines with J gene TRBJ2-1; D gene ambiguous. There are 15 residues in the CDR3. V lost 0 bases, J lost 3 bases, and 9 bases lay in between. Germline V gene data show CDR1 as SGHTA and CDR2 as FQGNSA. The DNA for the CDR3 is TGTGCCAGCAGCTTAGCGAGCACCGGCTACAATGAGCAGTTCTTC. Its translation is CASSLASTGYNEQFF.

V usage is TRBV6-6 and J usage is TRBJ2-3, with D perhaps TRBD1 or TRBD2 (7 bases each). The CDR3 contains 16 residues. Trimming shortened V by 4 bases and J by 2 bases, and 16 bases separated the two germline ends. CDR1 and CDR2 from the germline V gene are MNHNY and SVGAGI (reference sequence). CDR3 bases: TGTGCCAGCAGTTCCCAGGGGGAGGGCCCCACAGATACGCAGTATTTT. It is translated as CASSSQGEGPTDTQYF.

The chain joins TRBV27 to TRBJ1-1; TRBD1 agrees at 7 bases. Germline assignment: CDR1 MNHEY and CDR2 SMNVEV (reference sequence). The CDR3 length is 15 residues. The V and J ends lost 3 bases and 4 bases, in that order; junction bases with no gene match: 8. CDR3 loop: CASSLGQTDLTEAFF. CDR3 in DNA: TGTGCCAGCAGTTTGGGACAGACAGACCTCACTGAAGCTTTCTTT.

V is TRBV27 and J is TRBJ1-2; TRBD1 is a possible D gene (5 bases). This CDR3 is built from 14 residues. V was cut by 2 bases and J by 8 bases, with 15 bases left in between. Germline lookup yields CDR1 MNHEY and CDR2 SMNVEV (reference sequence). CDR3 sequence (DNA): TGTGCCAGCAGTTTAAACGGGGGGGTGGGGGGCTACACCTTC. Translating gives CASSLNGGVGGYTF.

As DNA, the CDR3 is TGTGCCTGGAGCCGTGTTAGTGTGGACACTGAAGCTTTCTTT. Its protein product is CAWSRVSVDTEAFF. The chain has TRBV30 and TRBJ1-1, with D unclear. Germline CDR1 is GTSNPN and CDR2 is SVGIG (reference sequence). V was cut by 3 bases and J by 3 bases, with 14 bases left in between. There are 14 residues in the CDR3.

The sample holds one count of this clone. This chain uses TRBV7-9 with TRBJ1-1; 8 nucleotides line up with TRBD1. Germline V lookup: CDR1 SEHNR, CDR2 FQNEAQ (reference sequence). V lost 3 bases and J lost 5; bases outside the gene matches: 2. CDR3 length equals 13 residues. In DNA form, the CDR3 reads TGTGCCAGCAGCTTGCAGGGGGCTACTGAAGCTTTCTTT. Translating it yields CASSLQGATEAFF.

The rearrangement uses TRBV7-9 and TRBJ1-1; 7 nucleotides align to TRBD1. Germline V gives CDR1 SEHNR, CDR2 FQNEAQ (reference sequence). The V and J ends lost 2 bases and 9 bases, in that order; junction bases with no gene match: 12. This CDR3 region has 15 residues. CDR3 in amino acids: CASSLPIMNRGQAFF. The DNA of the CDR3 is TGTGCCAGCAGCTTACCCATCATGAACAGGGGCCAAGCTTTCTTT.

The chain has TRBV18 and TRBJ2-3; no definite D call. The germline V and J ends were trimmed by 6 bases and 2 bases, with 9 bases remaining between them. Germline V gene data show CDR1 as KGHSH and CDR2 as LQKENI. CDR3 length equals 13 residues. The CDR3: CASSQDITDTQYF. For the CDR3, the DNA is TGTGCCAGCTCCCAGGATATCACAGATACGCAGTATTTT.

The chain recombines TRBV6-4 with TRBJ2-1; D call uncertain. The CDR3 loop spans 13 amino acids. The germline gives CDR1 MRHNA, CDR2 SNTAGT. V lost 3 bases to trimming and J lost 8 bases, with 11 bases between them. CDR3 nucleotides: TGTGCCAGCAGTGAGTATGGCAACGATGAGCAGTTCTTC. Translated: CASSEYGNDEQFF.

This rearrangement joins TRBV5-4 to TRBJ2-3, with D tentatively TRBD1 or TRBD2 (5 bases each). Trimming cost V 4 bases and J 6 bases, with 21 bases left between them. Germline V CDR1 and CDR2: SGHNT, YYREEE (reference sequence). There are 16 residues in the CDR3. DNA for the CDR3: TGTGCCAGCAGCGACACCGGGACGGGAATCCGGGATACGCAGTATTTT. Translated, it gives CASSDTGTGIRDTQYF.

The chain couples TRBV29-1 to TRBJ2-3; 11 nucleotides align to TRBD2. The CDR3 contains 16 residues. Germline V gives CDR1 SQVTM, CDR2 ANQGSEA. V dropped 7 bases and J dropped 5; count of bases not matched to a gene: 14. CDR3 nucleotides: TGCAGCGGCGCCGACTTACTAGCGGGAGTGGTAGATACGCAGTATTTT. Translation: CSGADLLAGVVDTQYF.

The gene calls are TRBV19 and TRBJ2-6; TRBD1 or TRBD2 may be the D gene (5 bases each). Trimming pared 7 bases from V and 0 bases from J, leaving 10 bases between. There are 15 residues in the CDR3. Looked up from germline, CDR1 is LNHDA and CDR2 is SQIVND (reference sequence). CDR3 protein: CASTGTLSGANVLTF. In DNA form, the CDR3 reads TGTGCCAGTACCGGGACCCTCTCTGGGGCCAACGTCCTGACTTTC. Variable domain in full (rest from reference TRBV19 and TRBJ2-6): DGGITQSPKYLFRKEGQNVTLSCEQNLNHDAMYWYRQDPGQGLRLIYYSQIVNDFQKGDIAEGYSVSREKKESFPLTVTSAQKNPTAFYLCASTGTLSGANVLTFGAGSRLTVL.

The chain uses TRBV13 and TRBJ2-7; possible D gene TRBD1, 9 bases. V was cut by 5 bases and J by 3 bases, with 20 bases left in between. Germline lookup yields CDR1 PRHDT and CDR2 FYEKMQ (reference sequence). The CDR3 consists of 16 residues. The DNA for the CDR3 is TGTGCCAGCAGCGCGGCGGGGGGACAGGGATTCTACGAGCAGTACTTC. Protein product: CASSAAGGQGFYEQYF.

This chain uses TRBV5-5 with TRBJ1-1; D is undetermined. Trimming removed 2 bases at V and 8 bases at J, with 16 bases between. The CDR3 contains 14 residues. Germline CDR1 SGHKS, CDR2 YYEKEE (reference sequence). The CDR3 sequence is CASSFGQIDPEAFF. The CDR3 nucleotides read TGTGCCAGCAGCTTCGGGCAGATAGACCCCGAAGCTTTCTTT.

This chain links TRBV28 with TRBJ2-7; 7 bases align to TRBD2. Germline values: CDR1 MDHEN, CDR2 SYDVKM. The CDR3 runs 12 residues. Trimming at V came to 8 bases and at J to 5 bases, leaving 6 bases not matched to a gene. The CDR3 loop is CASSGGRHEQYF. The DNA of the CDR3 is TGTGCCAGCTCGGGCGGGAGACACGAGCAGTACTTC.

This sequence joins TRBV11-1 and TRBJ1-2; tentatively, D is TRBD1 (6 bases). Germline-derived CDR1 and CDR2 are SGHAT and FQDESV (reference sequence). The germline V and J ends were trimmed by 3 bases and 1 base, with 15 bases remaining between them. This CDR3 has 16 amino acids. In DNA form, the CDR3 reads TGTGCCAGCAGCTTGAATCGACAGGCCTTTAACTATGGCTACACCTTC. Its protein product is CASSLNRQAFNYGYTF.

This clone appeared once. The J gene is TRBJ1-3, the V gene TRBV30; D remains ambiguous. V shed 3 bases and J shed 0 bases, with 6 bases lying between them. The germline V gene has CDR1 GTSNPN and CDR2 SVGIG (reference sequence). This CDR3 is built from 13 residues. CDR3 region: CAWRVYSGNTIYF. The CDR3 bases are TGTGCCTGGAGAGTCTACTCTGGAAACACCATATATTTT.

The V gene is TRBV11-2, the J gene TRBJ2-1; the D gene is possibly TRBD1 (6 bases). Trimming cost V 5 bases and J 3 bases, with 11 bases left between them. The CDR3 runs 14 residues. Looked up from germline, CDR1 is SGHAT and CDR2 is FQNNGV. CDR3 protein: CASSPEGVYNEQFF. The CDR3 DNA reads TGTGCCAGCAGCCCCGAGGGGGTCTACAATGAGCAGTTCTTC.

The CDR3 is CASSQDSKVWQFF. As DNA, the CDR3 is TGCGCCAGCAGCCAAGATAGTAAAGTCTGGCAGTTCTTC. The chain joins TRBV4-1 to TRBJ2-1; D not resolved. The CDR3 is 13 amino acids. Per germline, CDR1 MGHRA and CDR2 YSYEKL. V lost 0 bases and J 12 bases, leaving 12 bases between the germline ends.